One sample yielded the 32 T cell receptor beta chains listed below, sequenced in a study of cytomegalovirus exposure and HLA in healthy donors. TCRdb keeps only in-frame clones here, not all; method: immunoSEQ multiplex PCR. This table holds some 150,000 clones, about 89% found once. The specimen sequenced was PBMCs. Receptors originate from a man between 18 and 29 years old in good health and CMV-seropositive.

Only one count was recorded for this clone. The rearrangement links TRBV10-3 to TRBJ1-1, with unresolved D. Germline assignment: CDR1 ENHRY and CDR2 SYGVKD. The CDR3 sequence is 13 residues long. V was cut by 6 bases and J by 6 bases, with 14 bases left in between. CDR3 nucleotides: TGTGCCATCAGATTTCATGTTCAGGCTGAAGCTTTCTTT. Encoded protein: CAIRFHVQAEAFF.

This clone was counted only a few times. V is TRBV6-5 and J is TRBJ2-7, with 8 bases matching TRBD1. J lost 5 bases, V lost 6 bases, and 12 bases had no gene match. This CDR3 comprises 15 residues. Germline loops: CDR1 MNHEY, CDR2 SVGAGI. CDR3 amino acids: CASSRRDRWRDEQYF. CDR3 coding DNA: TGTGCCAGCAGCCGCCGGGACAGGTGGCGCGACGAGCAGTACTTC.

The chain links TRBV5-6 to TRBJ1-3; 9 bases map to TRBD1. Germline V CDR1 and CDR2: SGHDT, YYEEEE. The CDR3 totals 16 residues. J lost 4 bases, V lost 5 bases, and 10 bases had no gene match. In DNA form, the CDR3 reads TGTGCCAGCAGTCGGACAGGGGCGCCTTCCGGAAACACCATATATTTT. Its translation is CASSRTGAPSGNTIYF.

This chain joins TRBV18 and TRBJ2-3; tentative D call: TRBD2 (5 bases). The CDR3 loop spans 16 amino acids. Trimming cost V 0 bases and J 1 base, with 11 bases left between them. CDR1 KGHSH and CDR2 LQKENI come from the germline V gene. Here the CDR3 DNA reads TGTGCCAGCTCACCACCGAGTCCCGGGGGCACAGATACGCAGTATTTT. Amino acids: CASSPPSPGGTDTQYF.

This chain uses TRBV25-1 with TRBJ1-1; tentative D call: TRBD1 (6 bases). The CDR3 contains 14 residues. Germline CDR1 reads MGHDK; CDR2 reads SYGVNS. Between the trimmed V and J ends, which lost 6 bases and 0 bases, there was a span of 11 bases. The CDR3 here is CASRPGHMNTEAFF. The CDR3 DNA follows: TGTGCCAGCAGACCGGGACATATGAACACTGAAGCTTTCTTT.

The chain has TRBV7-9 and TRBJ1-3; 8 bases map to TRBD1. The germline V gene has CDR1 SEHNR and CDR2 FQNEAQ (reference sequence). This CDR3 spans 16 amino acids. V shed 4 bases, J shed 0 bases, and the junction held 5 bases outside the gene matches. The CDR3 DNA is TGTGCCAGCAGCTCCAACAGGGGGGACTCTGGAAACACCATATATTTT. Encoded protein: CASSSNRGDSGNTIYF.

V and J are TRBV29-1 and TRBJ2-7; 7 bases align to TRBD1. The germline CDR1 and CDR2 sequences are SQVTM and ANQGSEA. The CDR3 has 13 amino acids. Trimming removed 7 bases from V and 0 bases from J; junction bases left unmatched: 6. CDR3 DNA sequence: TGCAGCGCTAAGGACAGGAGCTCCTACGAGCAGTACTTC. It encodes CSAKDRSSYEQYF.

The genes are TRBV7-2 and TRBJ2-7; tentatively, D is TRBD1 (6 bases). Germline assignment: CDR1 SGHTA and CDR2 FQGNSA. The CDR3 has 15 amino acids. V was shortened by 1 base and J by 2 bases, with 12 bases between the two germline ends. CDR3 sequence reads: CASSLDRTATYEQYF. The DNA for the CDR3 is TGTGCCAGCAGCTTAGATCGGACAGCGACCTACGAGCAGTACTTC.

This rearrangement joins TRBV10-3 to TRBJ1-2; D may be TRBD1 (5 bases). The CDR3 extends over 15 amino acids. V lost 10 bases and J lost 0, with 18 bases in between. The germline CDR1 and CDR2 sequences are ENHRY and SYGVKD. The chain's CDR3 is CATREGPNANYGYTF. The CDR3 DNA follows: TGTGCCACGAGGGAGGGACCTAACGCTAACTATGGCTACACCTTC.

Regarding this clone: The junction departs from germline at one end; a sequencing error may be responsible. The rearrangement links TRBV6-4 to TRBJ2-3; D gene uncertain. This CDR3 region has 14 residues. Germline CDR1 reads MRHNA; CDR2 reads SNTAGT. CDR3 bases: TGTGCCAGCAGTGAAATTTATGGCACACATACGCAGTATTTT. Translating gives CASSEIYGTHTQYF.

In nucleotides, the CDR3 is TGTGCCAGCAGCTTAAGTCTCCCAAACCCCGGGGGGCCTAACTATGGCTACACCTTC. Translated, it gives CASSLSLPNPGGPNYGYTF. The rearrangement joins TRBV13 to TRBJ1-2, with D perhaps TRBD1 (6 bases). This CDR3 spans 19 amino acids. V was trimmed by 2 bases and J by 0 bases, leaving 22 bases between them. Germline CDR1 and CDR2: PRHDT and FYEKMQ (reference sequence).

This clone was detected only once. The CDR3 nucleotides read TGTGCCAGCAGTTTTTATGTGACAGGGGCCTACGAGCAGTACTTC. Amino acids: CASSFYVTGAYEQYF. The chain combines TRBV28 with TRBJ2-7; 8 bases agree with TRBD1. The V gene's germline CDR1 is MDHEN and CDR2 SYDVKM. The CDR3 totals 15 residues. V shed 3 bases and J 2 bases; nucleotides not matched to a gene: 6. Full variable domain (outside the CDR3, taken from reference TRBV28 and TRBJ2-7): DVKVTQSSRYLVKRTGEKVFLECVQDMDHENMFWYRQDPGLGLRLIYFSYDVKMKEKGDIPEGYSVSREKKERFSLILESASTNQTSMYLCASSFYVTGAYEQYFGPGTRLTVT.

This clone was recorded a few times. The chain is built from TRBV4-2 and TRBJ2-7; 7 bases fit TRBD1. From germline, CDR1 is LGHNA and CDR2 YNFKEQ. V lost 1 base, J lost 4 bases, and 13 bases stayed unmatched. This CDR3 comprises 17 residues. The CDR3 DNA is TGTGCCAGCAGCCAAGGGGGGACAGTTTCCCCGGGATACGAGCAGTACTTC. Residues: CASSQGGTVSPGYEQYF.

The chain recombines TRBV7-2 with TRBJ2-5; D possibly corresponds to TRBD2 (6 bases). Germline CDR1 is SGHTA and CDR2 is FQGNSA. Trimming cost V 4 bases and J 1 base, with 16 bases left between them. This CDR3 is 16 amino acids long. In nucleotides, the CDR3 is TGTGCCAGCAGCTCCAGTTCAGGGAGGCCCCAAGAGACCCAGTACTTC. Its protein is CASSSSSGRPQETQYF.

The gene calls are TRBV13 and TRBJ2-7; weak D call: TRBD2 (7 bases). The V end was cut by 4 bases, the J end by 0 bases, with 16 bases between. Germline CDR1 PRHDT, CDR2 FYEKMQ (reference sequence). This CDR3 contains 16 residues. The DNA of the CDR3 is TGTGCCAGCAGCTCCTCGAGGGGGGGCATCTCCTACGAGCAGTACTTC. Amino acids: CASSSSRGGISYEQYF.

In this sample, this clone turned up once. The V and J genes are TRBV27 and TRBJ2-3; D might be TRBD2 (6 bases). Germline V gene sequence: CDR1 MNHEY, CDR2 SMNVEV (reference sequence). The V and J ends lost 10 bases and 5 bases respectively, with 22 bases between them. The CDR3 runs 15 residues. The CDR3 loop reads CANSCPGGVRDTQYF. CDR3 DNA sequence: TGTGCCAACTCCTGTCCAGGAGGGGTGAGAGATACGCAGTATTTT.

The chain is built from TRBV27 and TRBJ1-2, with TRBD1 as a possible D gene (5 bases). The CDR3 is 15 residues long. With 5 bases removed from V and 4 bases from J, the gap between germline ends came to 17 bases. Germline V lookup: CDR1 MNHEY, CDR2 SMNVEV (reference sequence). For the CDR3, the DNA is TGTGCCAGCAGTCTCAGCCTGGACACAGCCTATGGCTACACCTTC. It translates to CASSLSLDTAYGYTF.

CDR3 amino acids: CASRLGSSNEKLFF. In DNA form, the CDR3 reads TGTGCCTCAAGGTTGGGCAGTTCTAATGAAAAACTGTTTTTT. J is TRBJ1-4 and V is TRBV2, with no clear D. The V end was cut by 11 bases, the J end by 3 bases, with 16 bases between. Germline CDR1 reads SNHLY; CDR2 reads FYNNEI. The CDR3 has 14 residues.

This clone was recorded only once. The chain employs TRBV28 and TRBJ1-1; 7 positions match TRBD1. The CDR3 contains 16 residues. Trimming at V came to 7 bases and at J to 4 bases, leaving 15 bases not matched to a gene. Germline V gene data show CDR1 as MDHEN and CDR2 as SYDVKM. CDR3 DNA: TGTGCCAGCACCCCAACAAAGGTAGGGGGCGGCACTGAAGCTTTCTTT. Protein: CASTPTKVGGGTEAFF.

This chain uses TRBV10-3 with TRBJ2-7; TRBD2 matches 8 bases. The CDR3 is 11 amino acids. Germline CDR1 reads ENHRY; CDR2 reads SYGVKD. The V and J ends lost 11 bases and 6 bases, in that order; junction bases with no gene match: 6. CDR3 protein: CASGGPSEQYF. The CDR3 DNA follows: TGTGCCTCGGGAGGGCCCTCCGAGCAGTACTTC.

V is TRBV29-1 and J is TRBJ2-5, with TRBD2 as a possible D gene (6 bases). Per germline, CDR1 SQVTM and CDR2 ANQGSEA. With 6 bases removed from V and 2 bases from J, the gap between germline ends came to 16 bases. This CDR3 contains 14 residues. CDR3 amino acids: CSVHPGLLQETQYF. CDR3 coding DNA: TGCAGCGTGCATCCGGGACTCCTTCAAGAGACCCAGTACTTC.

The rearrangement links TRBV4-1 to TRBJ1-4, with 11 bases that match TRBD1. Germline V gene lookup returns CDR1 MGHRA and CDR2 YSYEKL. The CDR3 loop spans 18 amino acids. The V gene end was trimmed by 1 base and the J gene end by 8 bases; junction bases not matched to a gene: 12. The CDR3 here is CASSQVTRGQGAGEKLFF. CDR3 sequence (DNA): TGCGCCAGCAGCCAAGTCACCCGTGGACAGGGGGCGGGAGAAAAACTGTTTTTT.

The chain has TRBV9 and TRBJ2-1; 7 nucleotides match TRBD1. Germline CDR1 is SGDLS and CDR2 is YYNGEE. The CDR3 has 12 residues. The trim removed 1 base at V and 9 bases at J, leaving 1 base unmatched. CDR3 nucleotides: TGTGCCAGCAGCGTAACAGGGGTTGAGCAGTTCTTC. It encodes CASSVTGVEQFF.

CDR3: CASSGGLKETQYF. The DNA of the CDR3 is TGTGCCAGCAGTGGGGGCCTGAAGGAGACCCAGTACTTC. This chain joins TRBV28 and TRBJ2-5; D may be TRBD1 (6 bases). The CDR3 runs to 13 residues. Looked up from germline, CDR1 is MDHEN and CDR2 is SYDVKM. V was pared by 5 bases and J by 5 bases, with 12 bases between.

This clone has only one observation. The gene calls are TRBV7-9 and TRBJ2-7, with D hard to call. Germline CDR1 is SEHNR and CDR2 is FQNEAQ (reference sequence). The CDR3 spans 14 residues. The V and J ends lost 5 bases and 0 bases respectively, with 11 bases between them. For the CDR3, the DNA is TGTGCCAGCAGCCCTTCCTTCCTCTCCTACGAGCAGTACTTC. Protein: CASSPSFLSYEQYF.

This sequence joins TRBV5-8 and TRBJ2-5; 15 bases line up with TRBD2. The CDR3 consists of 18 residues. With V trimmed by 4 bases and J by 5 bases, 12 bases remained unmatched. Germline assignment: CDR1 SGHTS and CDR2 YDEGEE. The CDR3 loop reads CASSMGTSGGKAVETQYF. CDR3 nucleotide sequence: TGTGCCAGCAGCATGGGGACTAGCGGGGGGAAGGCCGTTGAGACCCAGTACTTC. Combining the CDR3 with reference TRBV5-8 and TRBJ2-5 gives the whole variable domain EAGVTQSPTHLIKTRGQQATLRCSPISGHTSVYWYQQALGLGLQFLLWYDEGEERNRGNFPPRFSGRQFPNYSSELNVNALELEDSALYLCASSMGTSGGKAVETQYFGPGTRLLVL.

In nucleotides, the CDR3 is TGTGCCAGCAGTGCAGATGGCTACACCTTC. Residues: CASSADGYTF. This chain links TRBV6-6 with TRBJ1-2, with unresolved D. Germline CDR1 and CDR2: MNHNY and SVGAGI (reference sequence). CDR3 length equals 10 residues. Trimming took 5 bases from V and 6 from J, leaving 4 bases between them.

The chain links TRBV27 to TRBJ2-5, with 8 bases matching TRBD2. The CDR3 loop spans 16 amino acids. V lost 5 bases, J lost 5 bases, and 13 bases stayed unmatched. Germline assignment: CDR1 MNHEY and CDR2 SMNVEV (reference sequence). The CDR3 loop reads CASSLLSGGSGETQYF. As DNA, the CDR3 is TGTGCCAGCAGTCTATTAAGCGGGGGCTCAGGGGAGACCCAGTACTTC.

The V and J genes are TRBV4-2 and TRBJ2-2; D is perhaps TRBD2 (6 bases). V lost 4 bases to trimming and J lost 1 base, with 13 bases between them. Germline V gene lookup returns CDR1 LGHNA and CDR2 YNFKEQ. This CDR3 has 16 amino acids. CDR3: CASSPRAGRNTGELFF. The CDR3 DNA reads as TGTGCCAGCAGCCCCCGCGCGGGACGGAACACCGGGGAGCTGTTTTTT.

This chain links TRBV11-3 with TRBJ2-2; 8 nucleotides agree with TRBD2. The CDR3 has 16 residues. Germline V gene lookup returns CDR1 SGHNT and CDR2 YENEEA. V lost 3 bases and J lost 0; bases outside the gene matches: 3. CDR3: CASSFIAGTNTGELFF. The DNA for the CDR3 is TGTGCCAGCAGCTTCATAGCGGGGACGAACACCGGGGAGCTGTTTTTT.

The sample holds one count of this clone. This chain joins TRBV4-3 and TRBJ1-1; D gene uncertain. Germline V gives CDR1 LGHNA, CDR2 YSLEER. V lost 0 bases, J lost 1 base, and 6 bases lay in between. This CDR3 is 14 amino acids long. The CDR3 spells CASSQDGGNTEAFF. Written as DNA, the CDR3 is TGCGCCAGCAGCCAAGATGGAGGGAACACTGAAGCTTTCTTT.

This sequence joins TRBV6-5 and TRBJ2-7, with TRBD2 matching 8 bases. V was pared by 5 bases and J by 1 base, with 7 bases of the junction left unmatched. The CDR3 has 15 residues. Per germline, CDR1 MNHEY and CDR2 SVGAGI. Here the CDR3 reads CASSPVAGRSYEQYF. The CDR3 bases are TGTGCCAGCAGTCCTGTAGCGGGGAGGTCCTACGAGCAGTACTTC.